These T cell receptor beta chains were read from a single sample in a study of human T cells and chemical hapten exposure. TCRdb passed the RACE reads through MiXCR, listing each CDR3 protein once. In the table there are some 170,000 distinct CDR3 sequences, around 20% of which are singletons. The sample here was whole blood, taken in connection with sensitization to the hapten diphenylcyclopropenone (DPC). The receptors were gathered from a woman aged 45-59 years with alopecia areata. Some clones in this sample may be carry-over from other donors' samples. Each CDR3 is given with its conserved first and last residue. D genes are given only for firm matches. Expanded clones get a size class; other rows say once, few or many, or leave the size out.

d_gene | abundance | j_gene | v_gene | CDR3nt | CDR3aa
. | few | TRBJ1-1 | TRBV10-2 | TGCGCCAGCAGTATCCTGTTAGAAGCGAACACTGAAGCTTTCTTT | CASSILLEANTEAFF
. | few | TRBJ2-1 | TRBV5-1 | TGCGCCAGCAGCTTGAGCTTAGGGAACTACAATGAGCAGTTCTTC | CASSLSLGNYNEQFF
TRBD1 | . | TRBJ2-5 | TRBV12-3/TRBV12-4 | TGTGCCAGCAGAAGGACAGGGGGTCGGGAGACCCAGTACTTC | CASRRTGGRETQYF
TRBD1 | many | TRBJ2-7 | TRBV9 | TGTGCCAGCAGCGTCATGTCGGACAGGGGATCGGGTGAGCAGTACTTC | CASSVMSDRGSGEQYF
. | few | TRBJ1-1 | TRBV7-9 | TGTGCCAGCAGCTTCCGGGGGGAGTCTGAAGCTTTCTTT | CASSFRGESEAFF
. | few | TRBJ2-2 | TRBV20-1 | TGCAGTGCTAGGGCCGGGAACACCGGGGAGCTGTTTTTT | CSARAGNTGELFF
. | few | TRBJ1-2 | TRBV2 | TGTGCCAGCAGTGAAGCCTACAGGAAAAGCTATGGCTACACCTTC | CASSEAYRKSYGYTF
. | . | TRBJ1-4 | TRBV9 | TGTGCCAGCAGCGTAGGGGGCTTGGGTAATGAAAAACTGTTTTTT | CASSVGGLGNEKLFF
. | . | TRBJ1-2 | TRBV10-3 | TGTGCCATCAGTGAGTCGGGAGCTAACTATGGCTACACCTTC | CAISESGANYGYTF
. | few | TRBJ2-1 | TRBV20-1 | TGCAGTGCGAAGGGGTACAATGAGCAGTTCTTC | CSAKGYNEQFF
. | once | TRBJ2-7 | TRBV5-1 | TGCGCCAGCAGCTTGGCTAGAGTGGACGAGCAGTACTTC | CASSLARVDEQYF
TRBD1 | . | TRBJ2-7 | TRBV7-9 | TGTGCCAGCAGCTTAGCACGGGACAGGGTCACCCACGAGCAGTACTTC | CASSLARDRVTHEQYF
. | medium-sized | TRBJ1-2 | TRBV20-1 | TGCAGTGCTAGAGATGGTAGGGGCTACACCTTC | CSARDGRGYTF
TRBD2 | few | TRBJ2-1 | TRBV12-3/TRBV12-4 | TGTGCCAGCAGTTTAGGGGATAGCGGGGCCAATGAGCAGTTCTTC | CASSLGDSGANEQFF
. | . | TRBJ2-5 | TRBV10-3 | TGTGCCATCAAACTCTACAGGGAACAGACCCAGTACTTC | CAIKLYREQTQYF
. | few | TRBJ1-1 | TRBV12-3/TRBV12-4 | TGTGCCAGCAGTTTTGGAACGGGGGAGGCTTTCTTT | CASSFGTGEAFF
TRBD2 | few | TRBJ2-7 | TRBV10-3 | TGTGCCATCAGTGAGAGGGTAGCGGGAGTGAGGTACGAGCAGTACTTC | CAISERVAGVRYEQYF
TRBD2 | . | TRBJ2-1 | TRBV5-1 | TGCGCCAGCAGATACACTCTAGCGGGAGTCAACAATGAGCAGTTCTTC | CASRYTLAGVNNEQFF